Listed here are 2 T cell receptor beta chains from one sample, sequenced in a study of tumor-infiltrating lymphocytes in primary liver carcinoma. Taking 20-30 mg of unsorted bulk tissue, the authors co-extracted RNA and DNA. The input was 400 to 500 ng total RNA; TCR beta cDNA was made from it with a constant-region primer. ARM-PCR, slightly modified, supplied the TCR beta libraries through three nested multiplex PCR rounds. TRBV1-TRBV30 forward primers paired with a C-beta reverse primer drove the first two PCR rounds, 10 cycles each. TCRdb recomputed calls from the multiplex PCR reads with MiXCR, one row per CDR3 protein. The sample has 100,000 or so distinct CDR3 sequences; 80% to 85% are singletons. The material sequenced was liver tumor tissue from sampling region 3. As to subset: tumor region T3, left-lateral pole. These TCRs come from a man aged 40-55 years with primary liver carcinoma and hepatitis B virus infection.

The chain combines TRBV7-9 with TRBJ2-5; D ambiguous. The V gene lost 7 bases and the J gene lost 5 bases, with 14 bases spanning the gap. Germline values: CDR1 SEHNR, CDR2 FQNEAQ (reference sequence). The CDR3 covers 13 residues. The CDR3 DNA reads as TGTGCCAGCACTATAAGACACGGGGAGACCCAGTACTTC. Encoded protein: CASTIRHGETQYF. Full variable domain (rest looked up from reference TRBV7-9 and TRBJ2-5): DTGVSQNPRHKITKRGQNVTFRCDPISEHNRLYWYRQTLGQGPEFLTYFQNEAQLEKSRLLSDRFSAERPKGSFSTLEIQRTEQGDSAMYLCASTIRHGETQYFGPGTRLLVL.

Concerning this clonotype itself: At one of its ends the junction is not consistent with the germline gene, which may arise from a read error. This chain links TRBV6-1 with TRBJ2-7; D is uncertain. Germline values: CDR1 MNHNS, CDR2 SASEGT. CDR3 length: 13 amino acids. This CDR3 reads CAGSETYDLGQYF. The CDR3 coding sequence is TGTGCCGGCAGTGAAACTTACGATCTCGGGCAGTACTTC.